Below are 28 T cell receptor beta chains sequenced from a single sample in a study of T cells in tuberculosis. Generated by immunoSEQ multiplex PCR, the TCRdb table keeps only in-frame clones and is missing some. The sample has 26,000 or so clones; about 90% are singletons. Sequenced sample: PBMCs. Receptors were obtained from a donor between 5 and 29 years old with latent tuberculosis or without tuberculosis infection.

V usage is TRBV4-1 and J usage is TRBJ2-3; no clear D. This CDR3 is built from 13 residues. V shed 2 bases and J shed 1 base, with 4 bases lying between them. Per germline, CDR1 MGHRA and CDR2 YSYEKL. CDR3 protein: CASSQQGTDTQYF. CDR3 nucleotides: TGCGCCAGCAGCCAACAGGGCACAGATACGCAGTATTTT.

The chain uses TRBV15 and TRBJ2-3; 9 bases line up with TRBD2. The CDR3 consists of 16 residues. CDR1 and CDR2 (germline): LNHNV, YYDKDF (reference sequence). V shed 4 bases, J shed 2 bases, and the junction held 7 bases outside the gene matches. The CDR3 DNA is TGTGCCACCAGCACACATCTAGCGGGGTCCACAGATACGCAGTATTTT. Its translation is CATSTHLAGSTDTQYF.

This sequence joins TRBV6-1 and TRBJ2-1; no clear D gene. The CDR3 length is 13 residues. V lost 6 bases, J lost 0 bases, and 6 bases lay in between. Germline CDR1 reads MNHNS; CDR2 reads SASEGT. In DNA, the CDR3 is TGTGCCAGCAGCGCTAGCTCCTACAATGAGCAGTTCTTC. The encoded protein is CASSASSYNEQFF.

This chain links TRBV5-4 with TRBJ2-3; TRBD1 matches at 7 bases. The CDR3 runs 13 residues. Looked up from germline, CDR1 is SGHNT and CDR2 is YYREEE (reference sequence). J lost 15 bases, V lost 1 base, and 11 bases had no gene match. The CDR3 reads CASSLTPGQSQYF. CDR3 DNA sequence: TGTGCCAGCAGCTTGACCCCGGGACAGAGTCAATATTTT.

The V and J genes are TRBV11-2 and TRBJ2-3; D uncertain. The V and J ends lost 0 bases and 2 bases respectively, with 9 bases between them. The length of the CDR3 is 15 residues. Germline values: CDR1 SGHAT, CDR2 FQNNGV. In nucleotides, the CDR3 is TGTGCCAGCAGCTTAGATAGTACGAACACAGATACGCAGTATTTT. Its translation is CASSLDSTNTDTQYF. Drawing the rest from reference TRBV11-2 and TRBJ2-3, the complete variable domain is EAGVAQSPRYKIIEKRQSVAFWCNPISGHATLYWYQQILGQGPKLLIQFQNNGVVDDSQLPKDRFSAERLKGVDSTLKIQPAKLEDSAVYLCASSLDSTNTDTQYFGPGTRLTVL.

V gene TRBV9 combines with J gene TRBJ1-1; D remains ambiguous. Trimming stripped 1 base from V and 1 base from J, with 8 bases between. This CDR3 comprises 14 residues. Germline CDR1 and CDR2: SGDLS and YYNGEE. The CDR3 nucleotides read TGTGCCAGCAGCGTACGAGGGTGGAACACTGAAGCTTTCTTT. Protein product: CASSVRGWNTEAFF.

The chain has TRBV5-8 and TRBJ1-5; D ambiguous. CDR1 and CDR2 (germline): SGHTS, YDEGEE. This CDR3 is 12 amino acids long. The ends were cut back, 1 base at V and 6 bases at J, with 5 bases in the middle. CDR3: CASSLYGQPQHF. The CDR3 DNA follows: TGTGCCAGCAGCTTGTACGGTCAGCCCCAGCATTTT.

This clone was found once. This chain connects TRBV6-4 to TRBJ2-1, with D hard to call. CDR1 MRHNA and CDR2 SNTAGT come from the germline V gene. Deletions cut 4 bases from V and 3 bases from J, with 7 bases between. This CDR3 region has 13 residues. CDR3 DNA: TGTGCCAGCAGTGTGGGCAGCTACAATGAGCAGTTCTTC. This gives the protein CASSVGSYNEQFF.

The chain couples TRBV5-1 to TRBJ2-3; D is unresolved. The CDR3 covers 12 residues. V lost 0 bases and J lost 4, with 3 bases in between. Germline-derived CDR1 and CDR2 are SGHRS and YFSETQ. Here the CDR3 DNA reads TGCGCCAGCAGCTTGGCCTCAGATACGCAGTATTTT. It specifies CASSLASDTQYF.

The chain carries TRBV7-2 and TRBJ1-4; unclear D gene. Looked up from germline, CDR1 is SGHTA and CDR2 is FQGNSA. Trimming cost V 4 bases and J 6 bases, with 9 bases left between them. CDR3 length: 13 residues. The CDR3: CASSSWSDEKLFF. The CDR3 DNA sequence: TGTGCCAGCAGCTCATGGTCGGATGAAAAACTGTTTTTT. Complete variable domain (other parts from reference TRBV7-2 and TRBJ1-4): GAGVSQSPSNKVTEKGKDVELRCDPISGHTALYWYRQSLGQGLEFLIYFQGNSAPDKSGLPSDRFSAERTGGSVSTLTIQRTQQEDSAVYLCASSSWSDEKLFFGSGTQLSVL.

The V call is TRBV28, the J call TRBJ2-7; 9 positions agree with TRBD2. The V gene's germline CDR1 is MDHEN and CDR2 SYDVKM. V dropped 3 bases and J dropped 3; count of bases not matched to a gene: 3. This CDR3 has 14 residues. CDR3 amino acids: CASSLTSGYYEQYF. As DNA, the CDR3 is TGTGCCAGCAGTTTGACTAGCGGATACTACGAGCAGTACTTC.

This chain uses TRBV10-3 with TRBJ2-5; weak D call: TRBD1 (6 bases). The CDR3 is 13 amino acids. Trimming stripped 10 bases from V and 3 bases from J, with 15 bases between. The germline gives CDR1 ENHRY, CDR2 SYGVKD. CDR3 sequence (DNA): TGTGCCACCAACGGACAGTTAGAAGAGACCCAGTACTTC. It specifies CATNGQLEETQYF.

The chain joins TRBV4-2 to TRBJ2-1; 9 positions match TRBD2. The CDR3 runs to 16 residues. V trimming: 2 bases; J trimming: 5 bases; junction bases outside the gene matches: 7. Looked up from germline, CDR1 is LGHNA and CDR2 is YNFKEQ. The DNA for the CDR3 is TGTGCCAGCAGCCAACCCAGAGCGGGGGGAAACAATGAGCAGTTCTTC. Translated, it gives CASSQPRAGGNNEQFF.

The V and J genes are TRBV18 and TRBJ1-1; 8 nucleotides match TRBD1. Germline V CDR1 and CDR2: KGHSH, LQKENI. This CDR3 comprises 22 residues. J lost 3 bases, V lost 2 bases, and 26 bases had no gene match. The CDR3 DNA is TGTGCCAGCTCACCATTCCTGGTTTCTACGGGGCGCCCGGACAGGGCGGACACTGAAGCTTTCTTT. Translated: CASSPFLVSTGRPDRADTEAFF.

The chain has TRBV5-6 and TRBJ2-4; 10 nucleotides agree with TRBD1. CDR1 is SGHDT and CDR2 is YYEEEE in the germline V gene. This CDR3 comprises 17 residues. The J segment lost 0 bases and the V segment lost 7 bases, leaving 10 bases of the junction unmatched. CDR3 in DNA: TGTGCCAGCGAAGACAGGGGGCGAAATTTAGCCAAAAACATTCAGTACTTC. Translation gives CASEDRGRNLAKNIQYF. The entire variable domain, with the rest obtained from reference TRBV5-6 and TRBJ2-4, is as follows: DAGVTQSPTHLIKTRGQQVTLRCSPKSGHDTVSWYQQALGQGPQFIFQYYEEEERQRGNFPDRFSGHQFPNYSSELNVNALLLGDSALYLCASEDRGRNLAKNIQYFGAGTRLSVL.

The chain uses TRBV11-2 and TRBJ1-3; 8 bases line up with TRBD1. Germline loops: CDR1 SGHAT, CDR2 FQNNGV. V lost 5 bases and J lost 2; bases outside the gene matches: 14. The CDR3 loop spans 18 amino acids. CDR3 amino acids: CASSPRTGPLITGNTIYF. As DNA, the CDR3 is TGTGCCAGCAGCCCGAGGACAGGGCCGCTCATAACTGGAAACACCATATATTTT.

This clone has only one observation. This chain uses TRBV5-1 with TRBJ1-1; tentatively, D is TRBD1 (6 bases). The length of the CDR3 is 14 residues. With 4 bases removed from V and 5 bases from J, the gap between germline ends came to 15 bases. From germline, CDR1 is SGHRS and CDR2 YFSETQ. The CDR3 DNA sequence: TGCGCCAGCAGCCGGCGAGGGGGAGGGACTGAAGCTTTCTTT. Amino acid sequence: CASSRRGGGTEAFF.

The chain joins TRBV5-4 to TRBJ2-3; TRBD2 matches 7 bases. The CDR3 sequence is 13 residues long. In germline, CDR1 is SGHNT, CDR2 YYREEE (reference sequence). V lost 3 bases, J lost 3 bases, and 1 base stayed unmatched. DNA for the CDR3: TGTGCCAGCAGCTCGCGGGGGACAGATACGCAGTATTTT. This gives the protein CASSSRGTDTQYF.

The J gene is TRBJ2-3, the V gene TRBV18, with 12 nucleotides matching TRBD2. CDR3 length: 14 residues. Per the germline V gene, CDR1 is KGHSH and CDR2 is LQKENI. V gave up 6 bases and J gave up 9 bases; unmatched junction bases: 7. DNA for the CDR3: TGTGCCAGCTCGGAGCTAGCGGGGGGGCGCACGCAGTATTTT. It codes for CASSELAGGRTQYF.

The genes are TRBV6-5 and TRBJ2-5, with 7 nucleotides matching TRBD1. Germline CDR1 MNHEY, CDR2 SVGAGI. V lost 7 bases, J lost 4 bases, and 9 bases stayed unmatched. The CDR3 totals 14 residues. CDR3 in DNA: TGTGCCAGCAAGACGAACAGGGGACGAGAGACCCAGTACTTC. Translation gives CASKTNRGRETQYF.

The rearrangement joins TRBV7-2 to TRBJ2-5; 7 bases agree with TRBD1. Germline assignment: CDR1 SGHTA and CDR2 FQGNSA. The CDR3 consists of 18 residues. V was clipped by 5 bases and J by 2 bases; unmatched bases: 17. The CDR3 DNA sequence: TGTGCCAGCAGCCAAACCCGATCATGGGACAGAGAACAAGAGACCCAGTACTTC. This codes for CASSQTRSWDREQETQYF.

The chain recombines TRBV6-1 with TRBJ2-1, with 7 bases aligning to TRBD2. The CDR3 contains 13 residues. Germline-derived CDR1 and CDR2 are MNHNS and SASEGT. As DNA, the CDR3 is TGTGCGCGTGGGGGGAGGGCCTACAATGAGCAGTTCTTC. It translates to CARGGRAYNEQFF.

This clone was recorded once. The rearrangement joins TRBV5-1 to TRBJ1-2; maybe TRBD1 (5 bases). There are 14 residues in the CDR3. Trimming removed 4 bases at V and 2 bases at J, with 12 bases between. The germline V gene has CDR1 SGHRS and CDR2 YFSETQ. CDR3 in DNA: TGCGCCAGCAGCATCTCGACAGAGAACTATGGCTACACCTTC. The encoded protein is CASSISTENYGYTF.

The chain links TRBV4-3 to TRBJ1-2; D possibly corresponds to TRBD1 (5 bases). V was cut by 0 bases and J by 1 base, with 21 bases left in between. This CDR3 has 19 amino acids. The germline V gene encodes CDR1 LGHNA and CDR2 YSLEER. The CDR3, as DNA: TGCGCCAGCAGCCAAGAAGGTTACGCGACAGCCTACTTTAACTATGGCTACACCTTC. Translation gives CASSQEGYATAYFNYGYTF.

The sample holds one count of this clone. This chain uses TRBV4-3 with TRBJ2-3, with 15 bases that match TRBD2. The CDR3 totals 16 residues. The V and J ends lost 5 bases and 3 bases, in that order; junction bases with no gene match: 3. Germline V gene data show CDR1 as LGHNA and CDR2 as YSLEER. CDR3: CASSYGTSGGTDTQYF. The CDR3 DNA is TGCGCCAGCAGCTATGGGACTAGCGGGGGGACAGATACGCAGTATTTT.

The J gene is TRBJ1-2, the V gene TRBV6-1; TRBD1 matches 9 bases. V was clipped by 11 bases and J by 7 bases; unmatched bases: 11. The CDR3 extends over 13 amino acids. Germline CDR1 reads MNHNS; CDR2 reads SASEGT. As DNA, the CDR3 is TGTGCCCTAAGGGCCGAGACAGGGGGTGGCTACACCTTC. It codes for CALRAETGGGYTF.

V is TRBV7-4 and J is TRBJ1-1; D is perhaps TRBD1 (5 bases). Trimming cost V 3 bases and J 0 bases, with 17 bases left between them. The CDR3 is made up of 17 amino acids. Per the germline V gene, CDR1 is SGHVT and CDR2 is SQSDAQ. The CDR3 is CASSFVGRKGVNTEAFF. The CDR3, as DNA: TGTGCCAGCAGCTTTGTAGGTCGTAAAGGGGTGAACACTGAAGCTTTCTTT.

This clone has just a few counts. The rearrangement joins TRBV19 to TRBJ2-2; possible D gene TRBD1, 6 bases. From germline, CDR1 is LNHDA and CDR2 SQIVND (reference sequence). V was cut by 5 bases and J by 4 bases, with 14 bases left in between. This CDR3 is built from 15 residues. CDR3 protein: CASSSGTRGTGELFF. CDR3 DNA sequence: TGTGCCAGTAGTTCCGGGACAAGGGGCACCGGGGAGCTGTTTTTT.